These 7 T cell receptor beta chains were all obtained from the same sample, sequenced in a study of blood T cell repertoires in COVID-19. Generated by immunoSEQ multiplex PCR, the TCRdb table keeps only in-frame clones and is missing some. Of about 120,000 clones in the sample, approximately 90% were seen once. Sequencing was done on a sample of peripheral blood. These TCRs come from a woman between 50 and 59 years old with acute or convalescent COVID-19.

The V and J genes are TRBV3-1 (or the pseudogene TRBV3-2) and TRBJ2-3; TRBD2 matches 16 bases. Germline V lookup: CDR1 LGHDT, CDR2 YNNKEL (reference sequence). V was clipped by 0 bases and J by 5 bases; unmatched bases: 11. The CDR3 spans 20 residues. The CDR3 loop is CASSQDLGTSGGVTLDTQYF. The CDR3 DNA is TGTGCCAGCAGCCAAGATCTGGGGACTAGCGGGGGGGTGACTTTAGATACGCAGTATTTT.

The V gene is TRBV11-2, the J gene TRBJ1-3, with D unresolved. The germline V gene encodes CDR1 SGHAT and CDR2 FQNNGV. Trimming took 5 bases from V and 0 from J, leaving 11 bases between them. The CDR3 is 15 amino acids. CDR3 in amino acids: CASSLQSSSGNTIYF. CDR3 bases: TGTGCCAGCAGCCTACAGTCGAGCTCTGGAAACACCATATATTTT.

The V call is TRBV29-1, the J call TRBJ1-2; weak D call: TRBD1 (5 bases). The CDR3 is 11 residues long. CDR1 and CDR2 (germline): SQVTM, ANQGSEA. Trimming removed 4 bases at V and 9 bases at J, with 12 bases between. The CDR3 sequence: CSVGGDWSYTF. The CDR3 DNA sequence: TGCAGCGTTGGCGGGGACTGGAGCTACACCTTC.

The CDR3 protein is CASLNRVKETQYF. The CDR3 region has the DNA TGTGCCAGTCTTAACAGGGTAAAAGAGACCCAGTACTTC. This rearrangement joins TRBV6-6 to TRBJ2-5; D perhaps matches TRBD1 (6 bases). The CDR3 is 13 amino acids. From germline, CDR1 is MNHNY and CDR2 SVGAGI (reference sequence). The germline V and J ends were trimmed by 9 bases and 3 bases, with 14 bases remaining between them.

About this clone itself: A read error may account for a junction end that differs from germline. The CDR3 region is CASSLAQSLAGGPVF. CDR3 DNA: TGTGCCAGCAGCTTAGCGCAATCACTAGCGGGAGGGCCAGTCTTC. The chain has TRBV7-2 and TRBJ2-1, with 13 bases fitting TRBD2. The CDR3 totals 15 residues. Germline V CDR1 and CDR2: SGHTA, FQGNSA.

The chain uses TRBV24-1 and TRBJ2-7, with D possibly TRBD1 on 6 matching bases. V gave up 7 bases and J gave up 7 bases, with 31 bases separating them. This CDR3 comprises 18 residues. Germline-derived CDR1 and CDR2 are KGHDR and SFDVKD. The CDR3 loop is CATRGSGVSAFPLWEQYF. Written as DNA, the CDR3 is TGTGCCACCAGGGGATCAGGGGTCAGCGCCTTTCCTTTGTGGGAGCAGTACTTC.

This chain joins TRBV9 and TRBJ2-3; 14 nucleotides align to TRBD2. V shed 4 bases and J 4 bases; nucleotides not matched to a gene: 11. The CDR3 totals 18 residues. Per germline, CDR1 SGDLS and CDR2 YYNGEE. The CDR3 loop is CASSPTPRLAGGPDTQYF. DNA for the CDR3: TGTGCCAGCAGCCCTACCCCCCGACTAGCGGGAGGGCCAGATACGCAGTATTTT.